This T cell receptor (beta chain) originates from a study of T cells in women clearing cervical HPV infection. At the level of the study: Donors had HPV16-related CIN3 or worse; 2 had invasive cancer. Controls were women whose single incident HPV16 infection cleared within 12 months without precancer or cancer. For cases, blood was sampled a median around 140 days after lesion detection, interquartile range about 90 to 210 days.

CDR3 length equals 14 residues. The germline V and J ends were trimmed by 1 base and 4 bases, with 8 bases remaining between them. CDR1 is SEHNR and CDR2 is FQNEAQ in the germline V gene (reference sequence). For this clone: The antigen remains undetermined. The observed sequence ends 3 residues before the CDR3 terminus, with the missing tail filled in from the germline J gene.

The data were produced by immunoSEQ multiplex PCR, yet TCRdb's version contains in-frame clones alone and is incomplete. The sample data list approximately 44,000 clones. Findings and caveats of the study: CIN3+ cases had significantly higher TCR richness than controls; evenness did not differ.

The origin of this receptor is a woman aged 18 to 75 with a cervical HPV16 infection that either progressed to CIN3+ or cleared (not recorded which). The V call is TRBV7-9, the J call TRBJ1-3, with no clear D. Sequencing used blood buffy coat. CDR3 sequence: CASSLVLRGNTIYF. The sequenced part of the CDR3 DNA is TGTGCCAGCAGCTTAGTGCTTCGGGGAAACACC. The full variable domain, rest sourced from reference TRBV7-9 and TRBJ1-3, is DTGVSQNPRHKITKRGQNVTFRCDPISEHNRLYWYRQTLGQGPEFLTYFQNEAQLEKSRLLSDRFSAERPKGSFSTLEIQRTEQGDSAMYLCASSLVLRGNTIYFGEGSWLTVV.